This TCR beta chain was sequenced for a study of blood T cell repertoires in COVID-19 (dated by TCRdb to the early 2020s). Regarding the complete study: Samples covering the acute and convalescent phases of COVID-19 were provided by collaborators in the United States, Italy and Spain. The material from the prospective study consisted of cDNA or gDNA derived from T cells, B-cell-depleted T cells, or PBMCs. The dataset comprised deeply sampled blood TCRbeta repertoires from subjects exposed to, actively infected with, or recovered from COVID-19. The repertoires were made available in a free public database intended to serve as a resource for research on the immune response to SARS-CoV-2. Samples came from the ongoing ImmuneRACE study (first 160 participants) plus 1,254 subjects from 6 global collaborators. Sample metadata almost always included a de-identified subject ID, COVID-19 status, age in years and sex. Where HLA class I and class II types were available, the types were taken from metadata supplied by the sample provider, not from assay-based typing. The paper as a whole reports these results and caveats: How much clinical and demographic metadata was included differed by source and by participant, and the metadata was provided uncurated.

Collaborating institutions collected whole blood in K2EDTA tubes following their own protocols. Collaborator samples were shipped for TCRbeta analysis as frozen whole blood, isolated PBMCs, or DNA extracted from either sample type. For this clone: Its antigen is currently not known. One base away there is no much larger clone; base qualities are not given.

TCRbeta CDR3 regions were amplified from genomic DNA by means of the immunoSEQ Assay, a bias-controlled multiplex PCR. For the original study's pipeline: Nucleated cell counts per sample were estimated from amplification of reference gene primers within the assay. To quantify the absolute abundance of each unique TCRbeta CDR3 rearrangement, sequence reads were collapsed and filtered. For each sample, productive Simpson clonality was calculated by taking the square root of Simpson's diversity index across productive rearrangements. TCRdb's version of the immuneACCESS table is confined to in-frame rearrangements and falls short of the full clone set. An unresolved V gene accounts for under half of the shortfall where checked; the remainder is of unknown origin. That table supplies the V and J calls and clone size; D and trimming were determined from the DNA. The sample profile shows 110,000 or so clones; about 78% of them were found once. Approximately 4.2% of the sample lies in the top ten.

Including the terminal cysteine and phenylalanine, the CDR3 comprises 19 residues. CDR3 DNA is the only sequence kept; it has 57 bases, read in frame from the first base. Germline trimming: 0 bases from V, 2 bases from J; junction bases outside gene matches: 9. According to the germline V gene (reference sequence), CDR1 reads SGHNT and CDR2 reads YYREEE. The chain couples TRBV5-4 to TRBJ2-3; TRBD2 fits 13 bases in the junction. The sequence derives from a human donor in a cohort sampled during active or convalescent COVID-19. The sample consisted of peripheral blood. The DNA sequence follows: TGTGCCAGCAGCTTGGACCTACGGACTAGCGGGAGATACACAGATACGCAGTATTTT. Translated, this gives CASSLDLRTSGRYTDTQYF.